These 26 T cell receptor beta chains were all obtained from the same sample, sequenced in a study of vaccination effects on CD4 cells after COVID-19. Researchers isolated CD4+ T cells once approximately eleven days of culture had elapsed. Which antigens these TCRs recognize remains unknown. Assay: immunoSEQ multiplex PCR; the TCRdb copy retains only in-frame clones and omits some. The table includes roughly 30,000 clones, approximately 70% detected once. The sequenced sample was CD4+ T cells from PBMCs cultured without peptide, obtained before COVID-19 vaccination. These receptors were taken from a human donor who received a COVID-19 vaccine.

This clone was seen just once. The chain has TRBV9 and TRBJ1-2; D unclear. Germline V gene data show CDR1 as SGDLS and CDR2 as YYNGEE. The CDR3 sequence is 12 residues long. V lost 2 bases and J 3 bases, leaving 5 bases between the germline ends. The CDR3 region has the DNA TGTGCCAGCAGCGTGGGAGACTATGGCTACACCTTC. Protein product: CASSVGDYGYTF.

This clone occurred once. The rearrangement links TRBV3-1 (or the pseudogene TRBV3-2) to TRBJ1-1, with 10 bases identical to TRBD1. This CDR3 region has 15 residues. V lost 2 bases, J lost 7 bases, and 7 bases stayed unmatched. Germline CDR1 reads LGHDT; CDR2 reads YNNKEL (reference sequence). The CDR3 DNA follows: TGTGCCAGCAGCCAATGGGACAGGGGAACGGGTGAAGCTTTCTTT. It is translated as CASSQWDRGTGEAFF.

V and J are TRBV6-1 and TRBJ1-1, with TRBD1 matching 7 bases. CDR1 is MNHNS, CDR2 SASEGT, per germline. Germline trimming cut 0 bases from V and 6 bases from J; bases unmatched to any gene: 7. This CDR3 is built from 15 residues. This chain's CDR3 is CASSEATGSQAEAFF. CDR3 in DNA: TGTGCCAGCAGTGAAGCGACAGGGTCGCAGGCTGAAGCTTTCTTT.

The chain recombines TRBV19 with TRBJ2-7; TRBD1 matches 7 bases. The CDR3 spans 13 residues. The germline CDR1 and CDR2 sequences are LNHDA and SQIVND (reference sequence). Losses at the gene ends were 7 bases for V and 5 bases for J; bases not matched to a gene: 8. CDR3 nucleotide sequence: TGTGCCAGTACCGACAGGGCAAGTAACGAGCAGTACTTC. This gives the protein CASTDRASNEQYF.

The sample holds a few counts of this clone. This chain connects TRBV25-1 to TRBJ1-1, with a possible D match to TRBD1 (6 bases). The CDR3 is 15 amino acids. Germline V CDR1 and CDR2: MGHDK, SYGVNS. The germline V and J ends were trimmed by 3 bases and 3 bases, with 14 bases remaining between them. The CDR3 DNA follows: TGTGCCAGCAGTGACCCCGGGGAGGGGGACACTGAAGCTTTCTTT. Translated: CASSDPGEGDTEAFF. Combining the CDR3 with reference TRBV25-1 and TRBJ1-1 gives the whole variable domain EADIYQTPRYLVIGTGKKITLECSQTMGHDKMYWYQQDPGMELHLIHYSYGVNSTEKGDLSSESTVSRIRTEHFPLTLESARPSHTSQYLCASSDPGEGDTEAFFGQGTRLTVV.

The DNA for the CDR3 is TGTGCCAGCAGCTTTAGCGCTAGCTCCTACAATGAGCAGTTCTTC. This gives the protein CASSFSASSYNEQFF. The rearrangement joins TRBV11-3 to TRBJ2-1; possible D gene TRBD2, 5 bases. The ends were cut back, 3 bases at V and 0 bases at J, with 9 bases in the middle. Germline assignment: CDR1 SGHNT and CDR2 YENEEA. The CDR3 is 15 residues long.

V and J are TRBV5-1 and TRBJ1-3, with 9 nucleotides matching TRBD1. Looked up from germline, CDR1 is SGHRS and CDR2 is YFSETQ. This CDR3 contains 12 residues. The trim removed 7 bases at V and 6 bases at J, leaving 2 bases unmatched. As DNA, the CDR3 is TGCGCCAGCGGGACAGGGACAAACACCATATATTTT. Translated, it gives CASGTGTNTIYF.

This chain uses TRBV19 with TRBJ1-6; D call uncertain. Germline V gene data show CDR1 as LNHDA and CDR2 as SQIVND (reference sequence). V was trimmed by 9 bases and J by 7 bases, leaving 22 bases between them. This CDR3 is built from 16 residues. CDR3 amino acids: CARKKKATLDNSPLHF. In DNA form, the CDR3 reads TGTGCCAGAAAGAAAAAAGCGACACTAGACAATTCACCCCTCCACTTT.

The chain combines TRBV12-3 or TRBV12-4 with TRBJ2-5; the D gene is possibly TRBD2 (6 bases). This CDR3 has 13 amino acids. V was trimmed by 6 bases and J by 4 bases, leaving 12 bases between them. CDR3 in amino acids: CASSPLARETQYF. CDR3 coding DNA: TGTGCCAGCAGCCCGCTAGCGAGAGAGACCCAGTACTTC.

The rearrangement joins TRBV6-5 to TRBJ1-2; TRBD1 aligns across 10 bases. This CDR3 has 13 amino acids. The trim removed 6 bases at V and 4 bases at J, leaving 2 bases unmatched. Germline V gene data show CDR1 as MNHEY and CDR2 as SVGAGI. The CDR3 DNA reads TGTGCCAGCAGACGGACAGGGGGCTATGGCTACACCTTC. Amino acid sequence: CASRRTGGYGYTF.

In DNA form, the CDR3 reads TGCGCCAGCAGCCACGGACGGGGCGTTGGCGAAAAACTGTTTTTT. This codes for CASSHGRGVGEKLFF. The V gene is TRBV4-1, the J gene TRBJ1-4, with D possibly being TRBD1 (5 bases). Trimming removed 3 bases at V and 8 bases at J, with 16 bases between. CDR1 is MGHRA and CDR2 is YSYEKL in the germline V gene. This CDR3 is 15 amino acids long.

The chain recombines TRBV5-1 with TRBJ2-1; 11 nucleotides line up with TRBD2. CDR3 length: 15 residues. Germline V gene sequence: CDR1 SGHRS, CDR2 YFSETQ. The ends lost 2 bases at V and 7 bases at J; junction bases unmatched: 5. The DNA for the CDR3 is TGCGCCAGCAGCTTACTAGCGGGAGTAATGAATGAGCAGTTCTTC. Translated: CASSLLAGVMNEQFF.

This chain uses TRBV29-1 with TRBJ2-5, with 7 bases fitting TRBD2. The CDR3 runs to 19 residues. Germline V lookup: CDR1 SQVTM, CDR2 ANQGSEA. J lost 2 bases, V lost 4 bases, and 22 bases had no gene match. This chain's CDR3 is CSVVGDYGSSSGPQETQYF. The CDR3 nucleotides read TGCAGCGTTGTCGGGGACTACGGAAGTAGTAGCGGACCTCAAGAGACCCAGTACTTC.

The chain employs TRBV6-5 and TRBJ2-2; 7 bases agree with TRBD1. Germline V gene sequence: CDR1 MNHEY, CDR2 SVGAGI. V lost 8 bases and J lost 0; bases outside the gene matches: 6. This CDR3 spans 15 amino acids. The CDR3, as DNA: TGTGCCAGCCACCCCGGGACAGCGAACACCGGGGAGCTGTTTTTT. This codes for CASHPGTANTGELFF.

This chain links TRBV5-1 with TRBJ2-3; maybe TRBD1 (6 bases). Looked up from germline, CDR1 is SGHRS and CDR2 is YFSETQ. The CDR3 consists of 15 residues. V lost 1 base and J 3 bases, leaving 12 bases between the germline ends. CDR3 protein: CASSLNPGETDTQYF. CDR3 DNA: TGCGCCAGCAGCTTGAATCCAGGGGAGACAGATACGCAGTATTTT.

The CDR3 nucleotides read TGTGCCACCAGCAGGGAAGGTGGCCTTAGCAACACTGAAGCTTTCTTT. Translating it yields CATSREGGLSNTEAFF. This rearrangement joins TRBV15 to TRBJ1-1; unclear D gene. V was pared by 3 bases and J by 2 bases, with 16 bases between. The CDR3 length is 16 residues. Germline V gene lookup returns CDR1 LNHNV and CDR2 YYDKDF (reference sequence).

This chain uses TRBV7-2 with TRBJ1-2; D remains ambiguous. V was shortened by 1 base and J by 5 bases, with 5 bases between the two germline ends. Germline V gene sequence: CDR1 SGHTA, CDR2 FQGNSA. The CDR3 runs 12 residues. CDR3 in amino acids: CASSLVSYGYTF. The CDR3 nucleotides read TGTGCCAGCAGCTTAGTATCATATGGCTACACCTTC.

The CDR3 DNA reads as TGCGCCAGCAGCCAAGCCCAAGGTCGGGCTTTCTTT. Its translation: CASSQAQGRAFF. The rearrangement links TRBV4-1 to TRBJ1-1, with D uncertain. The CDR3 extends over 12 amino acids. V lost 1 base and J lost 11, with 11 bases in between. Germline V gene lookup returns CDR1 MGHRA and CDR2 YSYEKL.

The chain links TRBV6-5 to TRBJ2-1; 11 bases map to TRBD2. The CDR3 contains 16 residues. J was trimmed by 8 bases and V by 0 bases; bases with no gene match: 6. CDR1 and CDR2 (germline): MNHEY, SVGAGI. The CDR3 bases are TGTGCCAGCAGTTACTCTACTAGCGGGAGTGATGATGAGCAGTTCTTC. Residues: CASSYSTSGSDDEQFF.

This CDR3 reads CASMENHLPTDTQYF. Here the CDR3 DNA reads TGTGCCAGCATGGAGAACCACCTACCCACAGATACGCAGTATTTT. This rearrangement joins TRBV5-4 to TRBJ2-3; D not certain. Per the germline V gene, CDR1 is SGHNT and CDR2 is YYREEE (reference sequence). V shed 6 bases and J shed 2 bases, with 16 bases lying between them. CDR3 length equals 15 residues. The full variable domain, in which reference TRBV5-4 and TRBJ2-3 provide the parts outside the CDR3, is ETGVTQSPTHLIKTRGQQVTLRCSSQSGHNTVSWYQQALGQGPQFIFQYYREEENGRGNFPPRFSGLQFPNYSSELNVNALELDDSALYLCASMENHLPTDTQYFGPGTRLTVL.

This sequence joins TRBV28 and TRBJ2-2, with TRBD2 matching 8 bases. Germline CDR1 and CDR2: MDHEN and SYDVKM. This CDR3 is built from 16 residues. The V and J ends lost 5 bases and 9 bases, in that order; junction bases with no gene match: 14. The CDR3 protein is CASSNNPVAGGRELFF. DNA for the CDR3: TGTGCCAGCAGTAACAACCCGGTGGCGGGAGGTCGGGAGCTGTTTTTT.

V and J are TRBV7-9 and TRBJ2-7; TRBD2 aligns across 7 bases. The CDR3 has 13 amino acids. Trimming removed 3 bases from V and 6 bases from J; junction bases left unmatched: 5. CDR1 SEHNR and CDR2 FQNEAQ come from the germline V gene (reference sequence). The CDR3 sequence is CASSLAGVSEQYF. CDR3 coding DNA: TGTGCCAGCAGCTTGGCGGGGGTGTCCGAGCAGTACTTC. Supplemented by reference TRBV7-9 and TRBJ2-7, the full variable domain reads DTGVSQNPRHKITKRGQNVTFRCDPISEHNRLYWYRQTLGQGPEFLTYFQNEAQLEKSRLLSDRFSAERPKGSFSTLEIQRTEQGDSAMYLCASSLAGVSEQYFGPGTRLTVT.

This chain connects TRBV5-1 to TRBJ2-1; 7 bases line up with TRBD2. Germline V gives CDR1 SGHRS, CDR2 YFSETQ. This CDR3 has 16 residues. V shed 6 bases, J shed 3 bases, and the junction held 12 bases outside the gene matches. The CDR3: CASTGGSGLGYNEQFF. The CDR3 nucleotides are TGCGCCAGCACCGGGGGTAGCGGGTTAGGCTACAATGAGCAGTTCTTC.

This CDR3 reads CASSSSGGAGGELFF. The DNA of the CDR3 is TGCGCCAGCAGTTCGAGCGGGGGGGCTGGCGGGGAGCTGTTTTTT. V and J are TRBV10-2 and TRBJ2-2, with 10 bases identical to TRBD2. In germline, CDR1 is WSHSY, CDR2 SAAADI. The CDR3 runs 15 residues. Losses at the gene ends were 5 bases for V and 7 bases for J; bases not matched to a gene: 7.

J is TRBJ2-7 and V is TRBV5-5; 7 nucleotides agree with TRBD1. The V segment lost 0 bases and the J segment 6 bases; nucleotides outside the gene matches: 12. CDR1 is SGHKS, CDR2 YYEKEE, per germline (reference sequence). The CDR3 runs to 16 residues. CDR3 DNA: TGTGCCAGCAGCTTGGGCGCGACAGGGTTATCGGGCGAGCAGTACTTC. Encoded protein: CASSLGATGLSGEQYF.

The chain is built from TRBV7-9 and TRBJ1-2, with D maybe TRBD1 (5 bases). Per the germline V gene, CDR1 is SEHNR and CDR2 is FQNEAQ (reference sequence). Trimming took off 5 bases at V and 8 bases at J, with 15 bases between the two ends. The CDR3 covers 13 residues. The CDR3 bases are TGTGCCAGCAGCCCGGGGACCAGCGGAGGCTACACCTTC. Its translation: CASSPGTSGGYTF. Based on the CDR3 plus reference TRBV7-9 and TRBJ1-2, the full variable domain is DTGVSQNPRHKITKRGQNVTFRCDPISEHNRLYWYRQTLGQGPEFLTYFQNEAQLEKSRLLSDRFSAERPKGSFSTLEIQRTEQGDSAMYLCASSPGTSGGYTFGSGTRLTVV.